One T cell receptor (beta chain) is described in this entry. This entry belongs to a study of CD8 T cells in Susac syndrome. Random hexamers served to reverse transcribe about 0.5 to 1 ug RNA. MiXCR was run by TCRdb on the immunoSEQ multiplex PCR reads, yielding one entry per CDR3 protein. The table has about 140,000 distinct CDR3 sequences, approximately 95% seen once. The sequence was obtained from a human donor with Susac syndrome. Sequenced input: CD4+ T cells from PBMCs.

The CDR3 is CATSRIGSQSYEQYF. The CDR3 DNA reads as TGTGCCACCAGCAGGATAGGGTCCCAGAGCTACGAGCAGTACTTC. The chain employs TRBV15 and TRBJ2-7; the D is unclear. Germline loops: CDR1 LNHNV, CDR2 YYDKDF (reference sequence). V lost 3 bases and J 3 bases, leaving 15 bases between the germline ends. The CDR3 runs 15 residues. The complete variable domain, with remaining parts taken from reference TRBV15 and TRBJ2-7, reads DAMVIQNPRYQVTQFGKPVTLSCSQTLNHNVMYWYQQKSSQAPKLLFHYYDKDFNNEADTPDNFQSRRPNTSFCFLDIRSPGLGDTAMYLCATSRIGSQSYEQYFGPGTRLTVT.